Presented here are 8 T cell receptor beta chains from one specimen sequenced in a study of CD8 T cells in Susac syndrome. It was with random hexamers that roughly 0.5 to 1 ug RNA was reverse transcribed. TCRdb itself ran the immunoSEQ multiplex PCR reads through MiXCR, one entry per CDR3 protein. This sample has around 80,000 distinct CDR3 sequences, with 94% found just once. Sequencing was performed on CD8+ T cells from PBMCs. The receptors were sampled from a human donor with Susac syndrome.

The chain combines TRBV5-1 with TRBJ2-2; no clear D gene. The V and J ends lost 1 base and 1 base respectively, with 17 bases between them. The CDR3 runs 18 residues. Germline V gene sequence: CDR1 SGHRS, CDR2 YFSETQ. CDR3 DNA sequence: TGCGCCAGCAGCTTGTTAGGATTTCGGCAAGTGAACACCGGGGAGCTGTTTTTT. Its protein product is CASSLLGFRQVNTGELFF.

The chain combines TRBV10-3 with TRBJ1-1; D unclear. V lost 11 bases to trimming and J lost 0 bases, with 13 bases between them. The CDR3 consists of 13 residues. Germline CDR1 and CDR2: ENHRY and SYGVKD. CDR3 protein: CAGASGMNTEAFF. In nucleotides, the CDR3 is TGTGCCGGTGCTAGCGGCATGAACACTGAAGCTTTCTTT.

The V gene is TRBV12-3 or TRBV12-4, the J gene TRBJ2-3, with TRBD2 identical over 10 bases. The CDR3 covers 14 residues. V was clipped by 5 bases and J by 6 bases; unmatched bases: 5. CDR3 amino acids: CASSDSGGSDTQYF. DNA of the CDR3: TGTGCCAGCAGTGATAGCGGGGGGTCGGATACGCAGTATTTT.

This clonotype has only one observation. This sequence joins TRBV7-9 and TRBJ2-7; 7 bases line up with TRBD1. Losses at the gene ends were 4 bases for V and 2 bases for J; bases not matched to a gene: 11. Per germline, CDR1 SEHNR and CDR2 FQNEAQ (reference sequence). This CDR3 has 16 amino acids. The CDR3 protein is CASSSRKGTVPYEQYF. In DNA form, the CDR3 reads TGTGCCAGCAGCTCAAGGAAGGGGACAGTTCCCTACGAGCAGTACTTC.

V gene TRBV21-1 combines with J gene TRBJ2-5. TRBV21-1 is annotated as a pseudogene. The CDR3 is made up of 14 amino acids. The CDR3 DNA is TGTGCCAGCAGCAAAGGAAAGGTTTTGGAGACCCAGTACTTC. It specifies CASSKGKVLETQYF.

The J gene is TRBJ2-5, the V gene TRBV7-9; D ambiguous. V lost 2 bases, J lost 5 bases, and 12 bases lay in between. CDR3 length equals 14 residues. Germline V gene data show CDR1 as SEHNR and CDR2 as FQNEAQ (reference sequence). The CDR3 DNA follows: TGTGCCAGCAGCTTAAAAGATGACGGGGAGACCCAGTACTTC. Translation gives CASSLKDDGETQYF.

The chain combines TRBV6-5 with TRBJ1-2; D remains ambiguous. V shed 7 bases and J shed 4 bases, with 16 bases lying between them. This CDR3 is built from 14 residues. Germline V gene sequence: CDR1 MNHEY, CDR2 SVGAGI. The DNA of the CDR3 is TGTGCCAGCACAGGTCCCCACAGTTCCTATGGCTACACCTTC. It codes for CASTGPHSSYGYTF.

A single count supports this clonotype. V and J are TRBV7-9 and TRBJ2-3, with D possibly being TRBD2 (5 bases). V gave up 3 bases and J gave up 2 bases, with 12 bases separating them. Germline assignment: CDR1 SEHNR and CDR2 FQNEAQ (reference sequence). The CDR3 sequence is 15 residues long. CDR3 nucleotide sequence: TGTGCCAGCAGCTTGGGCCGGGGTTCCACAGATACGCAGTATTTT. Encoded protein: CASSLGRGSTDTQYF.